One sample yielded the 16 T cell receptor beta chains listed below, sequenced in a study of blood T cell repertoires in COVID-19. Method: immunoSEQ multiplex PCR; TCRdb's copy keeps in-frame clones and lacks some. The sample lists a few hundred thousand clones; 89% were seen once. The source material was peripheral blood. Receptor source: a woman aged 30 to 39 with COVID-19, enrolled during active disease.

This rearrangement joins TRBV21-1 to TRBJ2-7; the table's TRBD2 call for D was not verified on the DNA. TRBV21-1 is deemed a pseudogene. The CDR3 is 13 amino acids. The CDR3 protein is CASSNLSSYEQYV. As DNA, the CDR3 is TGTGCCAGCAGCAACCTGAGCTCCTACGAGCAGTACGTC.

The CDR3 sequence is CASSIGVSRAGGYTF. The CDR3 region has the DNA TGTGCCAGTAGTATAGGAGTCTCCAGGGCTGGCGGCTACACCTTC. The rearrangement links TRBV19 to TRBJ1-2; D perhaps matches TRBD1 (5 bases). This CDR3 has 15 amino acids. Germline V lookup: CDR1 LNHDA, CDR2 SQIVND (reference sequence). V was cut by 1 base and J by 8 bases, with 17 bases left in between.

The chain has TRBV6-6 and TRBJ2-5; 7 nucleotides line up with TRBD1. The germline CDR1 and CDR2 sequences are MNHNY and SVGAGI (reference sequence). The CDR3 consists of 14 residues. V dropped 5 bases and J dropped 1; count of bases not matched to a gene: 4. The CDR3 DNA reads TGTGCCAGCAGTCGACGGACAGGCCAAGAGACCCAGTACTTC. Translated, it gives CASSRRTGQETQYF.

The chain couples TRBV11-3 to TRBJ2-5; D gene ambiguous. The germline gives CDR1 SGHNT, CDR2 YENEEA. V was pared by 3 bases and J by 5 bases, with 4 bases between. The CDR3 length is 11 residues. The CDR3 region is CASSLEETQYF. The CDR3 DNA sequence: TGTGCCAGCAGCTTGGAGGAGACCCAGTACTTC.

This clone was observed a handful of times. CDR3 residues: CASSQNRGYGYTF. The CDR3 DNA reads as TGTGCCAGCAGCCAAAACAGGGGTTATGGCTACACCTTC. The chain employs TRBV3-1 (or the pseudogene TRBV3-2) and TRBJ1-2, with 7 bases that match TRBD1. Trimming removed 2 bases from V and 5 bases from J; junction bases left unmatched: 2. Germline V gene lookup returns CDR1 LGHDT and CDR2 YNNKEL (reference sequence). The CDR3 runs 13 residues.

J is TRBJ1-5 and V is TRBV29-1; 7 bases map to TRBD1. Germline lookup yields CDR1 SQVTM and CDR2 ANQGSEA. This CDR3 spans 13 amino acids. Trimming at V came to 7 bases and at J to 1 base, leaving 4 bases not matched to a gene. The CDR3 nucleotides read TGCAGCGCGATGACAGGGAGCAATCAGCCCCAGCATTTT. Translated, it gives CSAMTGSNQPQHF.

A few counts support this clone. This rearrangement joins TRBV5-1 to TRBJ2-2; D is possibly TRBD2 (6 bases). The length of the CDR3 is 14 residues. CDR1 and CDR2 (germline): SGHRS, YFSETQ. Trimming took off 4 bases at V and 4 bases at J, with 11 bases between the two ends. CDR3 region: CASSPGRGTGELFF. The CDR3 coding sequence is TGCGCCAGCAGCCCGGGGCGGGGCACCGGGGAGCTGTTTTTT. The full variable domain, rest sourced from reference TRBV5-1 and TRBJ2-2, is KAGVTQTPRYLIKTRGQQVTLSCSPISGHRSVSWYQQTPGQGLQFLFEYFSETQRNKGNFPGRFSGRQFSNSRSEMNVSTLELGDSALYLCASSPGRGTGELFFGEGSRLTVL.

The rearrangement joins TRBV5-6 to TRBJ2-1, with 9 positions matching TRBD1. V shed 4 bases and J 6 bases; nucleotides not matched to a gene: 11. This CDR3 spans 16 amino acids. CDR1 and CDR2 from the germline V gene are SGHDT and YYEEEE. CDR3 DNA: TGTGCCAGCAGCCCGGGCTACAGGGGGCGGATCAATGAGCAGTTCTTC. This codes for CASSPGYRGRINEQFF.

V and J are TRBV11-2 and TRBJ1-6; 10 positions match TRBD1. V lost 5 bases to trimming and J lost 7 bases; unmatched junction nucleotides: 5. Germline V gives CDR1 SGHAT, CDR2 FQNNGV. CDR3 length equals 15 residues. The CDR3 protein is CASSPGTGDNSPLHF. CDR3 nucleotide sequence: TGTGCCAGCAGCCCTGGGACAGGGGACAATTCACCCCTCCACTTT.

To note about this clone: At one end the junction does not follow the germline gene, possibly because of a read error. The chain links TRBV24-1 to TRBJ1-1; 7 bases line up with TRBD1. Germline CDR1 reads KGHDR; CDR2 reads SFDVKD. This CDR3 is 13 amino acids long. The CDR3 region is CATRGAMNTEAFF. The DNA for the CDR3 is TGTGCGACCAGGGGGGCCATGAACACTGAAGCTTTCTTT.

The V and J genes are TRBV19 and TRBJ2-3, with 9 bases aligning to TRBD1. CDR1 and CDR2 (germline): LNHDA, SQIVND (reference sequence). The V gene end was trimmed by 10 bases and the J gene end by 3 bases; junction bases not matched to a gene: 5. CDR3 length: 13 residues. CDR3 nucleotide sequence: TGTGCCACTTCGGACAGGGGAACAGATACGCAGTATTTT. Its translation is CATSDRGTDTQYF.

This clone was observed a handful of times. This chain links TRBV7-2 with TRBJ2-7; 15 bases line up with TRBD2. The CDR3 contains 15 residues. With V trimmed by 5 bases and J by 4 bases, 3 bases remained unmatched. In germline, CDR1 is SGHTA, CDR2 FQGNSA. The CDR3 protein is CASSPGLAGGYEQYF. The CDR3 nucleotides read TGTGCCAGCAGCCCAGGACTAGCGGGGGGGTACGAGCAGTACTTC.

This clone was seen a single time. The chain has TRBV4-3 and TRBJ2-3; tentatively, D is TRBD1 (6 bases). This CDR3 comprises 14 residues. Germline V lookup: CDR1 LGHNA, CDR2 YSLEER. Trimming took off 0 bases at V and 5 bases at J, with 9 bases between the two ends. CDR3 amino acids: CASSQDQGIDTQYF. CDR3 in DNA: TGCGCCAGCAGCCAAGATCAGGGGATAGATACGCAGTATTTT.

The chain carries TRBV9 and TRBJ2-4; tentative D call: TRBD1 (6 bases). The length of the CDR3 is 15 residues. CDR1 is SGDLS and CDR2 is YYNGEE in the germline V gene. Deletions cut 6 bases from V and 3 bases from J, with 16 bases between. The CDR3 DNA is TGTGCCAGCAATGAAGGGGACACAGGCAAAAACATTCAGTACTTC. Its protein is CASNEGDTGKNIQYF.

The J gene is TRBJ1-1, the V gene TRBV12-3 or TRBV12-4; perhaps TRBD1 as D (5 bases). This CDR3 is built from 13 residues. V was trimmed by 1 base and J by 9 bases, leaving 12 bases between them. CDR3 nucleotides: TGTGCCAGCAGTTTAGGTGGAGGGGCGAAAGCTTTCTTT. Translation: CASSLGGGAKAFF.

V gene TRBV11-2 combines with J gene TRBJ1-2; possible D gene TRBD1, 5 bases. The ends were cut back, 5 bases at V and 3 bases at J, with 16 bases in the middle. This CDR3 contains 15 residues. Germline V gene sequence: CDR1 SGHAT, CDR2 FQNNGV. CDR3 nucleotides: TGTGCCAGCAGCCCCGACGGCAGGGCAGACTATGGCTACACCTTC. Its translation is CASSPDGRADYGYTF.